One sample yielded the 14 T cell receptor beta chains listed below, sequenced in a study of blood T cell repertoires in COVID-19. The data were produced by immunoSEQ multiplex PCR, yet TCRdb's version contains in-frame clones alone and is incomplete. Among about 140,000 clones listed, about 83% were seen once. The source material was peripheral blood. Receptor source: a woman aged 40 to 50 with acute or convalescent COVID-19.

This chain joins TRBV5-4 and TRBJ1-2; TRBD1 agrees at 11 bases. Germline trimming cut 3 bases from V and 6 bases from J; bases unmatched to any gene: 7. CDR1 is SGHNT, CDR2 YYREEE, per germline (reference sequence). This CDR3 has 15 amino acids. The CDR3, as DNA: TGTGCCAGCAGCTCCCGGACAGGGGGCGGGGATGGCTACACCTTC. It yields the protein CASSSRTGGGDGYTF.

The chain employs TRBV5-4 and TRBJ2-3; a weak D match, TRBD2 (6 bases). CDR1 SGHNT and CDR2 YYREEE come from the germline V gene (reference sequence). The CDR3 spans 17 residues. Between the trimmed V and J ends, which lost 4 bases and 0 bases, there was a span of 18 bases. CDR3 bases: TGTGCCAGCAGCACCTTCTTTTTGGGGGGTAGCACAGATACGCAGTATTTT. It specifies CASSTFFLGGSTDTQYF.

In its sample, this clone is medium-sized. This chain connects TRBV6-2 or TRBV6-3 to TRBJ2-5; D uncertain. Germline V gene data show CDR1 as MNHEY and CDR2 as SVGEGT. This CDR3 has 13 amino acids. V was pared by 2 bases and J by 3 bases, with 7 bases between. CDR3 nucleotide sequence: TGTGCCAGCAGTTACGCCGCAGAAGAGACCCAGTACTTC. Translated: CASSYAAEETQYF.

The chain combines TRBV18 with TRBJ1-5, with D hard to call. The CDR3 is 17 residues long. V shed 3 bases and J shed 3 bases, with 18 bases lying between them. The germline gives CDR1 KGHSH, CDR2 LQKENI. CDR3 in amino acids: CASSPPPRGGYNQPQHF. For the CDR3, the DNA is TGTGCCAGCTCACCCCCCCCTCGGGGAGGGTACAATCAGCCCCAGCATTTT.

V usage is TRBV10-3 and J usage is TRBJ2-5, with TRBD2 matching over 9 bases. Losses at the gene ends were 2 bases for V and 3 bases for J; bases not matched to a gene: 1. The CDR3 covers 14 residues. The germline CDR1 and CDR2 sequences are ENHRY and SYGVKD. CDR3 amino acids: CAISEAGGKETQYF. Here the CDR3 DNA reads TGTGCCATCAGTGAGGCGGGAGGGAAAGAGACCCAGTACTTC.

CDR3 in amino acids: CASSSPGQNYEQYF. In nucleotides, the CDR3 is TGTGCCAGCAGTTCCCCGGGACAGAATTACGAGCAGTACTTC. The chain joins TRBV6-2 or TRBV6-3 to TRBJ2-7; 7 bases match TRBD1. Germline CDR1 and CDR2: MNHEY and SVGEGT. V gave up 4 bases and J gave up 4 bases; unmatched junction bases: 7. CDR3 size: 14 residues.

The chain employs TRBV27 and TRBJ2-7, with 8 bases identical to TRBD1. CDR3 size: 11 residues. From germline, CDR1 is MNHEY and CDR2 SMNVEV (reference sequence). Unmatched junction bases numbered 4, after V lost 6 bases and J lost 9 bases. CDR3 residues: CASSGQGGQYF. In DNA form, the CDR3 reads TGTGCCAGCAGCGGACAGGGCGGGCAGTACTTC.

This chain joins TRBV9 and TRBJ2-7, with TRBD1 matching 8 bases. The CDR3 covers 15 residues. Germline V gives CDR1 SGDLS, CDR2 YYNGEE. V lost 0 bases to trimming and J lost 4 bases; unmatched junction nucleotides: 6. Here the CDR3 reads CASSVGQGTTYEQYF. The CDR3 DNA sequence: TGTGCCAGCAGCGTAGGACAGGGGACAACGTACGAGCAGTACTTC.

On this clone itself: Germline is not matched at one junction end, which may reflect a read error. The DNA of the CDR3 is TGTGCCAGCAGCTGGCCTGGGGCGCTGTTTTTT. Its protein product is CASSWPGALFF. The chain joins TRBV7-9 to TRBJ2-2; D possibly corresponds to TRBD1 (5 bases). The CDR3 runs to 11 residues. The germline CDR1 and CDR2 sequences are SEHNR and FQNEAQ (reference sequence). Drawing the rest from reference TRBV7-9 and TRBJ2-2, the complete variable domain is DTGVSQNPRHKITKRGQNVTFRCDPISEHNRLYWYRQTLGQGPEFLTYFQNEAQLEKSRLLSDRFSAERPKGSFSTLEIQRTEQGDSAMYLCASSWPGALFFGEGSRLTVL.

CDR3 in amino acids: CASSRGNTIYF. For the CDR3, the DNA is TGTGCCAGCAGCCGTGGAAACACCATATATTTT. This chain connects TRBV7-9 to TRBJ1-3; D gene unclear. Germline lookup yields CDR1 SEHNR and CDR2 FQNEAQ (reference sequence). V was pared by 5 bases and J by 3 bases, with 2 bases between. The CDR3 sequence is 11 residues long.

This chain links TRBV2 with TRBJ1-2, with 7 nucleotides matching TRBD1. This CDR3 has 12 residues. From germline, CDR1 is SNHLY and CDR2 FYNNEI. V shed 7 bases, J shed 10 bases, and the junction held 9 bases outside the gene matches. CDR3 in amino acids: CASNPDRAIYTF. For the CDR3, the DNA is TGTGCCAGCAATCCTGACAGGGCCATCTACACCTTC.

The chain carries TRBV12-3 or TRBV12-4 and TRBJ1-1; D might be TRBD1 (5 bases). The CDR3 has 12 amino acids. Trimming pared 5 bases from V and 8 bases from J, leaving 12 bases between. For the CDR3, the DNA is TGTGCCAGCAGTCCTATCCGGGGGGAAGCTTTCTTT. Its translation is CASSPIRGEAFF.

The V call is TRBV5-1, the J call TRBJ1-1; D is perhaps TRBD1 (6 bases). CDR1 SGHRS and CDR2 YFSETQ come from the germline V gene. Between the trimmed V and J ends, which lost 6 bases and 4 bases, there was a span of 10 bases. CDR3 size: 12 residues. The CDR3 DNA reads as TGCGCCAGCACCCTAGGGGGCACTGAAGCTTTCTTT. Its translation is CASTLGGTEAFF.

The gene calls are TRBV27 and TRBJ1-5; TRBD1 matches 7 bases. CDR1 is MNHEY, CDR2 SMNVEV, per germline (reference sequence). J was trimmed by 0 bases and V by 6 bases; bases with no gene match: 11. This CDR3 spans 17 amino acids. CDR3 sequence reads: CASSPRTGWDSNQPQHF. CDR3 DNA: TGTGCCAGCAGCCCTCGGACAGGTTGGGATAGCAATCAGCCCCAGCATTTT.